This T cell receptor (beta chain) was identified during a study of molecular identifiers for immune sequencing clone quantification. At the level of the study: Across replicate runs, RNA obtained from about 19,000 or 110,000 naive CD8 cells was divided into five, with four undergoing sequencing. Study-wide results and caveats: It was shown that clones above 20 RNA copies held over 99% of effector molecules, but under 1% in naive cells.

Remarks on this clonotype: Its specificity is not known. It may be a read error: a sequence one base away is much more abundant.

The germline V gene has CDR1 MNHEY and CDR2 SVGAGI. The CDR3 runs 14 residues. As previously described, bulk TCR libraries were made using listed TCR primers. Using its own MiXCR run on the PCR reads, TCRdb lists one record per CDR3 protein. This table holds about half a million distinct CDR3 sequences, over 20% found once. The TCR sequence derives from a human donor in good health. Some libraries in this study had Jurkat cell RNA spiked in. The chain combines TRBV6-5 with TRBJ2-3; D remains unclear. The sequenced material came from naive CD8+ T cells from blood, with Jurkat cell RNA spiked in. Subset indicated: FACS-sorted CD8+CD4-CCR7+CD45RA+ naive T cells. The CDR3 region has the DNA TGTGCCGGCAGTAAAACGGACAGCACAGATACGCAGTATTTT. The encoded protein is CAGSKTDSTDTQYF.